A selection of T cell receptor beta chains follows, all from one sample in a study of OX40 agonist ivuxolimab in advanced cancers. The method was immunoSEQ multiplex PCR; TCRdb's version includes in-frame clones alone and lacks a portion of them. The repertoire holds 65,000 to 70,000 clones, with about nine tenths as singletons. Sequencing used CD4+ or CD8+ T cells sorted from blood, obtained in a trial of the OX40 agonist ivuxolimab. Receptors originate from an adult with an advanced solid tumor such as melanoma, head and neck, liver or kidney cancer. Both conserved end residues are part of each CDR3. Fields, in order: CDR3 protein, CDR3 length, J gene, V gene.

CASSPPSRSSYEQYF,15,TRBJ2-7,TRBV18
CASSLGPEALFF,12,TRBJ2-2,TRBV5-1
CASTLDRATEQYF,13,.,TRBV6-6
CASSLETAETQYF,13,TRBJ2-5,TRBV7-7
CASSLVLTGGPNTQYF,16,TRBJ2-3,TRBV5-6
CAWTPSPGSYEQYF,14,TRBJ2-7,TRBV30
CATSRDGAIPYEQYF,15,TRBJ2-7,TRBV15
CSVEGTTENEKLFF,14,TRBJ1-4,TRBV29-1
CASSLTGLFTDTQYF,15,TRBJ2-3,TRBV7-3
CASIKQDTQPQHF,13,TRBJ1-5,TRBV5-3
CSANGRETQYF,11,TRBJ2-5,TRBV20-1
CASSLAAGGNTDTQYF,16,TRBJ2-3,TRBV5-4
CASSQSLMDGPLSEPQHF,18,TRBJ1-5,TRBV23-1
CASSGNTGELFF,12,TRBJ2-2,TRBV5-1
CASSLLAGGSGPLAKNIQYF,20,TRBJ2-4,TRBV5-4
CASSDGGGAYEQYF,14,TRBJ2-7,TRBV2
CASSSPYEQYF,11,TRBJ2-7,TRBV19
CASSLEGDNSPLHF,14,TRBJ1-6,TRBV5-1
CASSLTGGGHEQYF,14,TRBJ2-7,TRBV5-6
CASSHAPGGADTQYF,15,TRBJ2-3,TRBV7-3
CATTKGRATNTGELFF,16,TRBJ2-2,TRBV15
CASRPTGGNYGYTF,14,TRBJ1-2,TRBV27
CASSIAEGAGNTIYF,15,TRBJ1-3,TRBV19
CASSQQDRRMFF,12,TRBJ2-2,TRBV6-5
CASSSTGTGLGF,12,TRBJ2-7,TRBV6-5
CASSATGGNEAFF,13,TRBJ1-1,TRBV6-1
CASSLEGRARVNEKLFF,17,TRBJ1-4,TRBV27
CASKIQGLGSYNEQFF,16,TRBJ2-1,TRBV2
CAGSGDILTYEQYF,14,TRBJ2-7,TRBV6-1
CASSEAGVSSYEQYF,15,TRBJ2-7,TRBV6-1
CASSLAWADGYTF,13,TRBJ1-2,TRBV7-9
CASSQGEASPLHF,13,TRBJ1-6,TRBV19
CASSPRDNYGYTF,13,TRBJ1-2,TRBV11-2
CASKGAQYEQYF,12,TRBJ2-7,TRBV10-2
CATRSDSQYEQYF,13,TRBJ2-7,TRBV10-3
CASSPRQGKNTEAFF,15,TRBJ1-1,TRBV7-2
CASSWPQLAGRTDTQYF,17,TRBJ2-3,TRBV5-6
CASNPGGGLDYGYTF,15,TRBJ1-2,TRBV19
CASSPGVSDGYTF,13,TRBJ1-2,TRBV4-3
CASSFGRAPTNEKLFF,16,TRBJ1-4,TRBV5-6
CAISGQSNQPQHF,13,TRBJ1-5,TRBV10-3
CASSPPSGGANAKNIQYF,18,TRBJ2-4,TRBV18
CASSERRDYGYTF,13,TRBJ1-2,TRBV2
CASSRKGPTNEKLFF,15,TRBJ1-4,TRBV7-9
CASSLANRGTGELFF,15,TRBJ2-2,TRBV7-9